This T cell receptor beta chain comes out of a study of blood T cell repertoires in COVID-19. This clone has only a few counts. Enrolled through a virtual design, the participants were between about 18 and 100 years of age and came from approximately 25 US areas. Recovery among Cohort 3 donors was established by two negative PCRs, clearance, or symptom resolution. Assay used: immunoSEQ multiplex PCR; TCRdb lists only in-frame clones, some missing. The sample comprises 300,000 to 450,000 clones, over 75% of which are singletons, and approximately 1.2% rests with the top ten. Sequenced material: PBMCs or T cells enriched from blood (not recorded which). This sequence originates from a man younger than 40 who had recovered from COVID-19.

CDR3 region: CASSESWGGQADTQYF. CDR3 DNA: TGTGCCAGCAGTGAATCTTGGGGGGGTCAGGCAGATACGCAGTATTTT. The chain uses TRBV25-1 and TRBJ2-3, with 7 bases lining up with TRBD2. The V gene end was trimmed by 1 base and the J gene end by 4 bases; junction bases not matched to a gene: 8. This CDR3 has 16 amino acids. Germline assignment: CDR1 MGHDK and CDR2 SYGVNS.